Listed below are T cell receptor beta chains from one sample, sequenced in a study of cytomegalovirus exposure and HLA in healthy donors. Some clones are missing from TCRdb's copy, which holds only in-frame ones; the method was immunoSEQ multiplex PCR. The sample carries some 140,000 clones, 75% to 85% recorded once. Input material: PBMCs. These receptors were taken from a woman aged 40 to 50 in good health and CMV-seropositive. CDR3s include the opening cysteine and the closing phenylalanine or tryptophan. The order of the fields is J gene, V gene, D gene, clone size, CDR3 DNA, CDR3 protein. The D gene is left open where the match is weak. Only part of the rows carry a size: once, few, many, or a class if the clone is expanded.

>TRBJ2-5|TRBV18|-|-
TGTGCCAGCTCACCACCGGCCCAAGAGACCCAGTACTTC
CASSPPAQETQYF
>TRBJ2-6|TRBV9|TRBD2|-
TGTGCCAGCAGCACGGGGGGGACTAGCGGGAGCTCTGGGGCCAACGTCCTGACTTTC
CASSTGGTSGSSGANVLTF
>TRBJ2-6|TRBV29-1|-|-
TGCAGCGTTGGGACAGCTCGCTCTGGGGCCAACGTCCTGACTTTC
CSVGTARSGANVLTF
>TRBJ2-7|TRBV6-1|-|-
TGTGCCAGCAGTGAATTGGGCCAGACCTACGAGCAGTACTTC
CASSELGQTYEQYF
>TRBJ2-2|TRBV18|-|-
TGTGCCAGCTCACGCCTAGCCGTCACCGGGGAGCTGTTTTTT
CASSRLAVTGELFF
>TRBJ2-1|TRBV7-3|TRBD2|-
TGTGCCAGCAGCTTAGGACTAGCGGCCTACAATGAGCAGTTCTTC
CASSLGLAAYNEQFF
>TRBJ1-1|TRBV29-1|-|-
TGCAGCGTTGAATTCCATAACTCTGAAGCTTTCTTT
CSVEFHNSEAFF
>TRBJ2-5|TRBV19|-|few
TGTGCCAGTAGTATAAGCGCAAGCCGCCAAGAGACCCAGTACTTC
CASSISASRQETQYF
>TRBJ1-5|TRBV5-1|-|-
TGCGCCAGCAGCTTGGGTACGGGTCTGAATCAGCCCCAGCATTTT
CASSLGTGLNQPQHF
>TRBJ1-2|TRBV7-9|-|-
TGTGCCAGCAGCTTAGAAGGGGCTTTCTATGGCTACACCTTC
CASSLEGAFYGYTF
>TRBJ2-7|TRBV9|-|-
TGTGCCAGCTCGACGCCTTGGGAGTGCGAGCAGTACTTC
CASSTPWECEQYF
>TRBJ2-7|TRBV27|-|few
TGTGCCAGCAGTTGGGTAGGGGGGGAGAGCGAGCAGTACTTC
CASSWVGGESEQYF
>TRBJ2-3|TRBV12-5|-|-
TGTGCTAGTGGTTCACCCGGACTGCGAAGCACAGATACGCAGTATTTT
CASGSPGLRSTDTQYF
>TRBJ2-1|TRBV9|TRBD2|-
TGTGCCAGCAGCGGCCTTCGTGGCGGGAGGTCCTGGAATGAGCAGTTCTTC
CASSGLRGGRSWNEQFF
>TRBJ1-2|TRBV25-1|-|-
TGTGCCAGCAGTGAGTGGGGCCGTGGCTACACCTTC
CASSEWGRGYTF
>TRBJ2-7|TRBV5-4|TRBD2|-
TGTGCCAGCAGCTCTATAGCGGGAGGGCACTACGAGCAGTACTTC
CASSSIAGGHYEQYF
>TRBJ2-6|TRBV19|-|-
TGTGCCAGTAAACTCTCTGGGGCCAACGTCCTGACTTTC
CASKLSGANVLTF
>TRBJ2-5|TRBV5-1|-|-
TGCGCCAGCAGCTTGGCCGGGGGAGGCGGTGAGACCCAGTACTTC
CASSLAGGGGETQYF
>TRBJ2-5|TRBV19|TRBD2|-
TGTGCCAGTAGTATTCGGGGATCTAGCGGGAAAGAGACCCAGTACTTC
CASSIRGSSGKETQYF
>TRBJ2-7|TRBV28|TRBD2|-
TGTGCCAGCAGGCCGAGCGGGAGCTACGAGCAGTACTTC
CASRPSGSYEQYF
>TRBJ1-1|TRBV19|-|-
TGTGCCAGTAGTATCCGGGGAAGAGCTGAAGCTTTCTTT
CASSIRGRAEAFF
>TRBJ2-7|TRBV28|-|few
TGTGCCAGCAGCCCGGCGACAGACTCCTACGAGCAGTACTTC
CASSPATDSYEQYF
>TRBJ2-7|TRBV9|TRBD2|-
TGTGCCAGCAGCGTAGGTGGCGGGAGTTCCCACGAGCAGTACTTC
CASSVGGGSSHEQYF
>TRBJ2-5|TRBV18|-|-
TGTGCCAGCTCACAAGAACAGGGGCGGGGAGAGACCCAGTACTTC
CASSQEQGRGETQYF
>TRBJ1-2|TRBV9|-|-
TGTGCCAGCAGCGGCGGCGGCGATGGCTACACCTTC
CASSGGGDGYTF
>TRBJ2-5|TRBV27|TRBD2|-
TGTGCCAGCAGTTTGGGGTGGGGACTAGCCCTAGAGACCCAGTACTTC
CASSLGWGLALETQYF
>TRBJ1-3|TRBV6-5|-|-
TGTGCCAGCAGTTACGCGCAGGGAGGCGGAAACACCATATATTTT
CASSYAQGGGNTIYF
>TRBJ2-7|TRBV12-5|-|-
TGTGCTAGTGGTTTGGACGGAGACGCGTTCGGGCAGTACTTC
CASGLDGDAFGQYF
>TRBJ2-7|TRBV30|-|-
TGTGCCTGGAGTGTAGAGCGCCCCTACGAGCAGTACTTC
CAWSVERPYEQYF
>TRBJ2-5|TRBV5-1|-|-
TGCGCCAGCAGCTTGCTAGGAGGGGACCAAGAGACCCAGTACTTC
CASSLLGGDQETQYF
>TRBJ2-5|TRBV27|TRBD2|few
TGTGCCAGCAGTTTCCTAGCGGGAGGGGGGGAGACCCAGTACTTC
CASSFLAGGGETQYF
>TRBJ2-2|TRBV27|TRBD2|-
TGTGCCACTCGAGGGACTACACGGACCGGGGAGCTGTTTTTT
CATRGTTRTGELFF
>TRBJ1-2|TRBV2|TRBD1|-
TGTGCCAGCAGTGGGCAGGGGGACTATGGCTACACCTTC
CASSGQGDYGYTF
>TRBJ2-6|TRBV19|TRBD1|-
TGTGCCAGTAGTCGGGGCGGGACAGGGCTCTCTGGGGCCAACGTCCTGACTTTC
CASSRGGTGLSGANVLTF
>TRBJ1-2|TRBV5-1|-|-
TGCGCCAGCAGCTTGGCTTATGCGGGCAGCGATAACTATGGCTACACCTTC
CASSLAYAGSDNYGYTF
>TRBJ2-3|TRBV30|TRBD2|-
TGTGCCTGGGGTTCGAGGGGACTAGCGGGAGATACGCAGTATTTT
CAWGSRGLAGDTQYF
>TRBJ2-3|TRBV7-9|TRBD1|-
TGTGCCAGCAGCTCAGGGACAGTTAGCACAGATACGCAGTATTTT
CASSSGTVSTDTQYF
>TRBJ1-2|TRBV19|-|-
TGTGCCAACACCCCCCTCTCGGGACTCTATGGCTACACCTTC
CANTPLSGLYGYTF
>TRBJ2-7|TRBV6-5|-|-
TGTGCCAGCAGTCTCGGGAGCCTCGGGGAGCAGTACTTC
CASSLGSLGEQYF
>TRBJ2-7|TRBV12-5|TRBD2|few
TGTGCTAGTGGTCCCGCTAGCGGAGCCTACGAGCAGTACTTC
CASGPASGAYEQYF
>TRBJ2-5|TRBV5-1|TRBD2|-
TGCGCCAGCAGCTTTTTAAGGGCGGGAGAGTCAGAGACCCAGTACTTC
CASSFLRAGESETQYF
>TRBJ2-1|TRBV9|TRBD2|-
TGTGCCAGCAGTGGGAGCGGGAGTACCAATGAGCAGTTCTTC
CASSGSGSTNEQFF
>TRBJ1-5|TRBV6-1|-|-
TGTGCCAGCAGGGACTCAGGGGCTCAGCCCCAGCATTTT
CASRDSGAQPQHF
>TRBJ2-3|TRBV10-1|TRBD2|-
TGCGCCAGCAGTTTTGGGGGACTAGCGGGAGTATCGACAGATACGCAGTATTTT
CASSFGGLAGVSTDTQYF
>TRBJ2-7|TRBV5-1|TRBD1|-
TGCGCCAGCAGCTTGGCGAGGACAGGGGGCCGATGGGAGCAGTACTTC
CASSLARTGGRWEQYF
>TRBJ2-7|TRBV7-2|-|-
TGTGCCAGCAGCTCGAGATCGACAGTCTCCTACGAGCAGTACTTC
CASSSRSTVSYEQYF
>TRBJ2-7|TRBV6-1|TRBD2|-
TGTGCCAGCAGTGTTACTAGCGGGAGGTACGAGCAGTACTTC
CASSVTSGRYEQYF
>TRBJ2-5|TRBV11-2|-|-
TGTGCCAGCAGCTTAGCCCCCGGGGAGACCCAGTACTTC
CASSLAPGETQYF
>TRBJ2-2|TRBV6-5|-|-
TGTGCCAGCAGTCAAATCAGGGGGAGGACCGGGGAGCTGTTTTTT
CASSQIRGRTGELFF
>TRBJ2-2|TRBV4-2|TRBD1|-
TGTGCCAGCAGCCGGGGACAGGGGGCGCAAGGCACCGGGGAGCTGTTTTTT
CASSRGQGAQGTGELFF
>TRBJ2-3|TRBV7-2|TRBD2|-
TGTGCCAGCAGCTTAGACAGCGGGAGAGTAGATACGCAGTATTTT
CASSLDSGRVDTQYF
>TRBJ2-7|TRBV11-2|TRBD1|-
TGTGCCAGCAGCTCCTATACGGGACAGGGTACCGAGCAGTACTTC
CASSSYTGQGTEQYF
>TRBJ2-1|TRBV10-3|TRBD2|once
TGTGCCATCGCCTGGCGGGAGGGCAATGAGCAGTTCTTC
CAIAWREGNEQFF
>TRBJ2-7|TRBV18|TRBD1|-
TGTGCCAGCTCACCAGGGGCAGGGGGCATCTACGAGCAGTACTTC
CASSPGAGGIYEQYF
>TRBJ2-5|TRBV5-5|TRBD2|-
TGTGCCAGCAGCTGGGGTTTAGCGGGGCAAGAGACCCAGTACTTC
CASSWGLAGQETQYF
>TRBJ2-5|TRBV25-1|TRBD1|-
TGTGCCAGCAGTGAGGCAGGGGGCGGAGGGGGCAGGGAGACCCAGTACTTC
CASSEAGGGGGRETQYF
>TRBJ2-1|TRBV2|TRBD1|-
TGTGCCAGCAGTGGTGAACAGGGGGCATTTGTGTCCTACAATGAGCAGTTCTTC
CASSGEQGAFVSYNEQFF
>TRBJ2-1|TRBV19|-|-
TGTGCCAGTAGTATGCGGGTAAATGAGCAGTTCTTC
CASSMRVNEQFF
>TRBJ2-1|TRBV11-3|-|-
TGTGCCAGCAGCTTAGGGAGGTTCTCCTACAATGAGCAGTTCTTC
CASSLGRFSYNEQFF
>TRBJ2-3|TRBV15|TRBD2|-
TGTGCCACCAGCAAAAAGGGGGCTAGCGGGAAGGATACGCAGTATTTT
CATSKKGASGKDTQYF